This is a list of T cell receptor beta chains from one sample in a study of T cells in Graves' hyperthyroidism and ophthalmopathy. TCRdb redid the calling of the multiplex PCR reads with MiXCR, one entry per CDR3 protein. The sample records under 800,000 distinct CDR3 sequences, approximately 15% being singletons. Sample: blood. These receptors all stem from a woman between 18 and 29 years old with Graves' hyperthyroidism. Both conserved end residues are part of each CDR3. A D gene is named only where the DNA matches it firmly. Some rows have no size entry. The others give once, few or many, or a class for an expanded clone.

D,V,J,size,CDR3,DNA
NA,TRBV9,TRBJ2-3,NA,CASSVEGSRLDKAYF,TGTGCCAGCAGCGTAGAGGGAAGTAGACTCGACAAGGCGTATTTT
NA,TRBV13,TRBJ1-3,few,CASSPRTGRDANTIYF,TGTGCCAGCAGTCCACGGACGGGCAGGGATGCAAACACCATATATTTT
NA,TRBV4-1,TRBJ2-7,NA,CASSQGAGISPYEQYF,TGCGCCAGCAGCCAAGGGGCAGGGATCAGCCCCTACGAGCAGTACTTC
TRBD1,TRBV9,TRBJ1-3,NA,CASSVDRGQAGNTIYF,TGTGCCAGCAGCGTAGATCGGGGACAGGCTGGAAACACCATATATTTT
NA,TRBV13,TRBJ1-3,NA,CASKKGFAGNTIYF,TGTGCCAGCAAGAAGGGGTTCGCTGGAAACACCATATATTTT
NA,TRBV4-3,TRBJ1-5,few,CASSQEYSTSNQPQHF,TGCGCCAGCAGCCAAGAATACTCTACTAGCAATCAGCCCCAGCATTTT
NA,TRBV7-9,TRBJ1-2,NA,CASSLSGTREGYTF,TGTGCCAGCAGCTTATCCGGGACTCGCGAGGGCTACACCTTC
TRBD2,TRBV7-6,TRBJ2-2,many,CASSPGLAGQLGTGELFF,TGTGCCAGCAGCCCGGGACTAGCGGGACAGTTGGGCACCGGGGAGCTGTTTTTT
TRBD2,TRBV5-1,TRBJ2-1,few,CASSLGGRADEQFF,TGCGCCAGCAGCTTGGGCGGGAGGGCCGATGAGCAGTTCTTC
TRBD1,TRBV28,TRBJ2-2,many,CAVRLGQANTGELFF,TGTGCCGTACGCCTGGGACAGGCGAACACCGGGGAGCTGTTTTTT
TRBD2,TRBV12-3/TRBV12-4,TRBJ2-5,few,CASRGEGKETQYF,TGTGCCAGCAGGGGGGAGGGAAAGGAGACCCAGTACTTC
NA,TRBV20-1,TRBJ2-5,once,CSASPVTGPLGETQYF,TGCAGTGCTAGCCCGGTCACAGGGCCTTTGGGAGAGACCCAGTACTTC
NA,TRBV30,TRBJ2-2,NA,CAWRLVDRTGELFF,TGTGCCTGGAGACTCGTTGACCGCACCGGGGAGCTGTTTTTT
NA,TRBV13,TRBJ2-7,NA,CASSHRDKTYEQYF,TGTGCCAGCAGCCACCGGGACAAGACCTACGAGCAGTACTTC
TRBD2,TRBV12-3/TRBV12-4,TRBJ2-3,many,CASLTSGSADTQYF,TGTGCCAGCTTGACTAGCGGGAGTGCAGATACGCAGTATTTT
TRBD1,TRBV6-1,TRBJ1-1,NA,CASSEKTGRGTEAFF,TGTGCCAGCAGTGAAAAGACAGGGAGAGGCACTGAAGCTTTCTTT
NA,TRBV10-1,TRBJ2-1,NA,CASSESLANEQFF,TGCGCCAGCAGTGAGTCCTTGGCCAATGAGCAGTTCTTC
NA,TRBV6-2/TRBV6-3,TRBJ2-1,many,CASSSTTGRMGYNEQFF,TGTGCCAGCAGTTCCACAACAGGAAGGATGGGCTACAATGAGCAGTTCTTC
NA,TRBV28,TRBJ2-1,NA,CASRRESYNEQFF,TGTGCCAGCAGGAGGGAGTCCTACAATGAGCAGTTCTTC
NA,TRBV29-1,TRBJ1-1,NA,CSVELGIREAFF,TGCAGCGTTGAGTTGGGTATCCGGGAAGCTTTCTTT
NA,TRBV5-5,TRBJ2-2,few,CASSLEAGANTGELFF,TGTGCCAGCAGCTTGGAAGCGGGCGCGAACACCGGGGAGCTGTTTTTT
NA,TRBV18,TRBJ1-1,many,CASSPKPGNTEAFF,TGTGCCAGCTCACCTAAGCCGGGCAACACTGAAGCTTTCTTT
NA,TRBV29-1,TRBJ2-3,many,CSVWPSDRQTQYF,TGCAGCGTTTGGCCCTCCGACCGCCAGACGCAGTATTTT
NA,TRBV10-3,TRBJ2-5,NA,CAISEQETQYF,TGTGCCATCAGCGAACAAGAGACCCAGTACTTC
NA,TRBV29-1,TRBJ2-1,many,CSAPEVRGNEQFF,TGCAGCGCTCCGGAGGTCCGGGGCAATGAGCAGTTCTTC
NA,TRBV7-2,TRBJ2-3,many,CASSLRGLSTDTQYF,TGTGCCAGCAGCTTAAGGGGTCTAAGCACAGATACGCAGTATTTT
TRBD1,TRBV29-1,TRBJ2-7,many,CSVGGQGAYEQYF,TGCAGCGTTGGGGGACAGGGGGCCTACGAGCAGTACTTC
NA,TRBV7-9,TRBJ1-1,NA,CASSLGAGELNTEAFF,TGTGCCAGCAGCTTAGGGGCAGGGGAGCTGAACACTGAAGCTTTCTTT
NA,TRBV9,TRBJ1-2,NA,CASSVGSLSAGYTF,TGTGCCAGCAGCGTAGGTTCCCTTAGTGCTGGCTACACCTTC
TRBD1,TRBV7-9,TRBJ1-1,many,CASSTPGQGALDTEAFF,TGTGCCAGCAGTACGCCGGGACAGGGGGCGCTTGACACTGAAGCTTTCTTT
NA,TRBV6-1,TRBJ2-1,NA,CASRGHHTYNEQFF,TGTGCCTCCCGAGGACACCACACCTACAATGAGCAGTTCTTC
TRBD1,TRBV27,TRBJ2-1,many,CASSFPDRGSYNEQFF,TGTGCCAGCAGTTTCCCCGACAGGGGCTCCTACAATGAGCAGTTCTTC
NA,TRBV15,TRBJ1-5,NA,CATSREGNQPQHF,TGTGCCACCAGCCGGGAGGGCAATCAGCCCCAGCATTTT
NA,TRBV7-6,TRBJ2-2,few,CASSLGDAGELFF,TGTGCCAGCAGCTTAGGAGACGCCGGGGAGCTGTTTTTT
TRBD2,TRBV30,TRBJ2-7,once,CAWSSLAGPYEQYF,TGTGCCTGGAGTAGCCTAGCGGGACCCTACGAGCAGTACTTC
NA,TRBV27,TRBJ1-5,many,CASSPLFGGSQPQHF,TGTGCCAGCAGTCCCCTCTTTGGTGGGAGTCAGCCCCAGCATTTT
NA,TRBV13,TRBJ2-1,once,CAGSQGLAVYNEQFF,TGTGCCGGCAGCCAGGGGCTAGCGGTCTACAATGAGCAGTTCTTC
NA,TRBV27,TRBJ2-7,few,CASSLSLSHSYEQYF,TGTGCCAGCAGTTTATCGCTCAGTCACTCCTACGAGCAGTACTTC
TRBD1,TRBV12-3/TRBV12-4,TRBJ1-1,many,CASSFRGVGAFF,TGTGCCAGCAGTTTCAGGGGGGTAGGGGCTTTCTTT
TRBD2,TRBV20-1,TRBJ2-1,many,CSLGLAGLYNEQFF,TGCAGTCTAGGGCTAGCGGGCTTGTACAATGAGCAGTTCTTC
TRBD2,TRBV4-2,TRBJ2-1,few,CASSQGAGESYNEQFF,TGTGCCAGCAGCCAAGGAGCGGGAGAATCCTACAATGAGCAGTTCTTC
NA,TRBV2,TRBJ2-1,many,CASSEGALLYNEQFF,TGTGCCAGCAGTGAAGGGGCGTTACTCTACAATGAGCAGTTCTTC
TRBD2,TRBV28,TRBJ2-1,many,CASSSLAGEAYNEQFF,TGTGCCAGCAGTTCTTTAGCGGGAGAAGCCTACAATGAGCAGTTCTTC
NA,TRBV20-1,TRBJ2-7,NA,CSAVLNDDRYYEQYF,TGCAGTGCCGTTTTGAATGACGACAGGTATTACGAGCAGTACTTC
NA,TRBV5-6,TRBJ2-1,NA,CASSLALAPYNEQFF,TGTGCCAGCAGCTTGGCCTTGGCACCTTACAATGAGCAGTTCTTC
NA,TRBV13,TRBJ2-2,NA,CASSRPTGNTGELFF,TGTGCCAGCAGCCGCCCGACGGGAAACACCGGGGAGCTGTTTTTT